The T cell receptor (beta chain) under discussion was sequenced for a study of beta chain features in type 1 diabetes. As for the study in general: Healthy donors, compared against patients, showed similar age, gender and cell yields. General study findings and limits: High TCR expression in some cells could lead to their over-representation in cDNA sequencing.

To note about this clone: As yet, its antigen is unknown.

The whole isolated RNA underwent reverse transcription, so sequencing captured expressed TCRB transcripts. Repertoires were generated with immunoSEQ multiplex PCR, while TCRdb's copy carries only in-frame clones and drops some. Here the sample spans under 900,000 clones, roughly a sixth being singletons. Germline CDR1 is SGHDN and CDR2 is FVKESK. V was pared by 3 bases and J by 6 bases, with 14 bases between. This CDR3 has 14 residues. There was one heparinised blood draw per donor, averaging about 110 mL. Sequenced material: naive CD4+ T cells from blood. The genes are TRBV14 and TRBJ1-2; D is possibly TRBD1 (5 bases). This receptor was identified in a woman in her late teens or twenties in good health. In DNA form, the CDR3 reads TGTGCCAGCAGCCAGAACCAGGGATTAAATGGCTACACCTTC. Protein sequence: CASSQNQGLNGYTF.